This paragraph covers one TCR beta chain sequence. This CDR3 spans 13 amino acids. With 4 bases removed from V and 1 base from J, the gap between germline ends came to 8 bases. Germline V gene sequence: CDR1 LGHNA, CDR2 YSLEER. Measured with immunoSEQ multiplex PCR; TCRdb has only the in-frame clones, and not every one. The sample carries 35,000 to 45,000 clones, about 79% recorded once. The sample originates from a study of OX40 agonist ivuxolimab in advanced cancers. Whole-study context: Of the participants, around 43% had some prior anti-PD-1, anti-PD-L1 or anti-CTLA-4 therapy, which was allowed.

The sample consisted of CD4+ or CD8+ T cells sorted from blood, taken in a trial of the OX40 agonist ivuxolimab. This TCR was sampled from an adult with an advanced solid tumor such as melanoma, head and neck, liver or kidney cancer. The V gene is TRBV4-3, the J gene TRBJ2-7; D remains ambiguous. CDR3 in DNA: TGCGCCAGCAGCCGCGACTTATCCTACGAGCAGTACTTC. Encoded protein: CASSRDLSYEQYF.